This T cell receptor (beta chain) emerged from a study of PD-L1 blockade in urothelial cancer. As for time point: pretreatment peripheral blood. Germline CDR1 and CDR2: MDHEN and SYDVKM. V lost 4 bases to trimming and J lost 6 bases; unmatched junction nucleotides: 7. CDR3 length equals 15 residues. Profiled with immunoSEQ multiplex PCR; TCRdb holds only in-frame clones, not every one. The data show 100,000 to 150,000 clones, approximately 84% seen once. The starting material was PBMCs, obtained around atezolizumab (anti-PD-L1) treatment. The TCR sequence derives from a man aged 50 to 59 with urothelial cancer. This chain links TRBV28 with TRBJ2-4, with 9 bases aligning to TRBD1. The CDR3 sequence is CASSSRDRVGNIQYF. The CDR3 DNA sequence: TGTGCCAGCAGTTCCCGGGACAGGGTGGGAAACATTCAGTACTTC.